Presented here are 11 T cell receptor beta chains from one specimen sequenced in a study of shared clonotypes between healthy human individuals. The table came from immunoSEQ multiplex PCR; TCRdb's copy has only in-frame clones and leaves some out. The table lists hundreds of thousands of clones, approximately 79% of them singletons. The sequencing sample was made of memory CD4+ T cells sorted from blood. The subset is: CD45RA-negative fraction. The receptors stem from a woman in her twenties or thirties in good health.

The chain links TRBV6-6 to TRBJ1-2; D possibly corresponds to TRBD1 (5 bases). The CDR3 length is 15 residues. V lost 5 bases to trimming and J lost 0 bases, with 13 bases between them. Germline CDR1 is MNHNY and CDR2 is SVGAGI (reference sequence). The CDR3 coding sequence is TGTGCCAGCAGTGCGCCAGGGACTACTAACTATGGCTACACCTTC. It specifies CASSAPGTTNYGYTF.

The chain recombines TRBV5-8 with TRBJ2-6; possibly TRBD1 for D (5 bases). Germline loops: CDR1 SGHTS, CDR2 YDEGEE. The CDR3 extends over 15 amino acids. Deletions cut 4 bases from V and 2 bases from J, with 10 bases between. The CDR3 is CASSRTGTGANVLTF. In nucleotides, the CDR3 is TGTGCCAGCAGCCGCACAGGTACTGGGGCCAACGTCCTGACTTTC.

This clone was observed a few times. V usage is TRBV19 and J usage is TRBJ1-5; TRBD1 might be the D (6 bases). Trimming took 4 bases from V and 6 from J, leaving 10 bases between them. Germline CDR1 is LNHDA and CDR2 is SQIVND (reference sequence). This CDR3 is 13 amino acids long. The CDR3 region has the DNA TGTGCCAGTAGTAAACAGGGTCCTCAGCCCCAGCATTTT. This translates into CASSKQGPQPQHF.

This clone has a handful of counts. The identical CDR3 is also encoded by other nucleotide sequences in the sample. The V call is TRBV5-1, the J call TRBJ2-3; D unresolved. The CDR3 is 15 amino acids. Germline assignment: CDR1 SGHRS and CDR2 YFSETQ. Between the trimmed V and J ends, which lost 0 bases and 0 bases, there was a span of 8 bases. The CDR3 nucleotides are TGCGCCAGCAGCTTGGCAACAACTAGCACAGATACGCAGTATTTT. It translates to CASSLATTSTDTQYF.

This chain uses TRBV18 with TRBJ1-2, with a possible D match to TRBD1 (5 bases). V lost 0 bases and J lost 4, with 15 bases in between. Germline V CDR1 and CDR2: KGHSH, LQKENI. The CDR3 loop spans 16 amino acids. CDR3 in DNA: TGTGCCAGCTCACCACCTGGAGTAGGGGAGGGCTATGGCTACACCTTC. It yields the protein CASSPPGVGEGYGYTF.

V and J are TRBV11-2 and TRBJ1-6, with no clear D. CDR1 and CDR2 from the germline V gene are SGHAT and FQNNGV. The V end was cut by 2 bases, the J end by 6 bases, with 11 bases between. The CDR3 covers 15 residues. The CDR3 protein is CASSLYRPPNSPLHF. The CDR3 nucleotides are TGTGCCAGCAGCTTATACCGGCCACCTAATTCACCCCTCCACTTT. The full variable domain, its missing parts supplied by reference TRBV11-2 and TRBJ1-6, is EAGVAQSPRYKIIEKRQSVAFWCNPISGHATLYWYQQILGQGPKLLIQFQNNGVVDDSQLPKDRFSAERLKGVDSTLKIQPAKLEDSAVYLCASSLYRPPNSPLHFGNGTRLTVT.

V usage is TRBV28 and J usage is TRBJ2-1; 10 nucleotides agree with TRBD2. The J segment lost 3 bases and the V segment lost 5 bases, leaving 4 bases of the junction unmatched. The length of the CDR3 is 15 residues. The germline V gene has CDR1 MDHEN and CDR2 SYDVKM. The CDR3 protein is CASSAIAGGYNEQFF. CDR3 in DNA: TGTGCCAGCAGTGCAATAGCGGGGGGCTACAATGAGCAGTTCTTC. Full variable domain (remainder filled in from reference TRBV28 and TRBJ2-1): DVKVTQSSRYLVKRTGEKVFLECVQDMDHENMFWYRQDPGLGLRLIYFSYDVKMKEKGDIPEGYSVSREKKERFSLILESASTNQTSMYLCASSAIAGGYNEQFFGPGTRLTVL.

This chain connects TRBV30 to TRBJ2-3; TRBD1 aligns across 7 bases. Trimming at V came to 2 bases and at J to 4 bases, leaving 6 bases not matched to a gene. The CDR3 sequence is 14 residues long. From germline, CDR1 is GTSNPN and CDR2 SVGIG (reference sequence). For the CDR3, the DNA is TGTGCCTGGAGTCGCCGACAGGGAGCAGATACGCAGTATTTT. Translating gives CAWSRRQGADTQYF.

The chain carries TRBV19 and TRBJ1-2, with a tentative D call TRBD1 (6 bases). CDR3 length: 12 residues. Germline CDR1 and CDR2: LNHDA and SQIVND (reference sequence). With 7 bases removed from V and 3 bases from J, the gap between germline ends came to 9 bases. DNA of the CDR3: TGTGCCAGTAAAGAGGGGGACTATGGCTACACCTTC. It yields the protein CASKEGDYGYTF.

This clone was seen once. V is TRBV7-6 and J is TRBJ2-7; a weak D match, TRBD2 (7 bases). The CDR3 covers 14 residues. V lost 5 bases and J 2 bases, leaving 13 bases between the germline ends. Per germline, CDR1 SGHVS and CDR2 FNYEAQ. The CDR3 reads CASSIGGGAYEQYF. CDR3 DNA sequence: TGTGCCAGCAGCATTGGAGGGGGGGCCTACGAGCAGTACTTC.

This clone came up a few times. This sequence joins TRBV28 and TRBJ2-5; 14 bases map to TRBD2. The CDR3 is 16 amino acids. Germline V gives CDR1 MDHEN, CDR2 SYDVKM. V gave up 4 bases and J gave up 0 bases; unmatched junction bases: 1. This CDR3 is CASSWTSGRYQETQYF. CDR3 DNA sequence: TGTGCCAGCAGTTGGACTAGCGGGAGGTACCAAGAGACCCAGTACTTC.